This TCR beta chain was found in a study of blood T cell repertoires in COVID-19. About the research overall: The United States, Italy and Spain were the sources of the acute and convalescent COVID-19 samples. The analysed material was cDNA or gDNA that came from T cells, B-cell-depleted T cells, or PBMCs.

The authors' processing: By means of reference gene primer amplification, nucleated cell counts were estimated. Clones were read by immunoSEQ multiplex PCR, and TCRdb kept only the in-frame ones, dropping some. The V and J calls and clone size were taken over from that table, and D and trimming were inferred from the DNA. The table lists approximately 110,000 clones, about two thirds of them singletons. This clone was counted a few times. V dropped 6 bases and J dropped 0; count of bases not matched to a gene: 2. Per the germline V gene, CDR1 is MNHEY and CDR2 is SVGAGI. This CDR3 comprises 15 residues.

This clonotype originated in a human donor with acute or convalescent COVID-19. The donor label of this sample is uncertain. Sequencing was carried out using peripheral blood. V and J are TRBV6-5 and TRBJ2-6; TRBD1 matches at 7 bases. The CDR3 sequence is CASRRDSSGANVLTF. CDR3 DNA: TGTGCCAGCAGACGGGACAGCTCTGGGGCCAACGTCCTGACTTTC.